The present T cell receptor beta chain was sequenced within a study of T-cell reconstitution after alpha-beta-depleted transplantation in children. Study findings and constraints: Where some patients showed high TCRbeta diversity at day 60, it came from recipient T cells and thymic progenitors that had survived. Fresh T-cell production supplied most of the T-cell counts and diversity seen one year after transplant. Several hundred rapidly expanded clones from non-depleted graft cells reportedly supplied alpha-beta T cells about two months post-transplant.

Unique molecular identifiers were incorporated during preparation of the TCRbeta library. MiXCR, run by TCRdb on the PCR reads, gives a single entry per CDR3 protein. Here the sample spans about 1,000,000 distinct CDR3 sequences, roughly 31% being singletons. Germline V gene data show CDR1 as LGHDT and CDR2 as YNNKEL (reference sequence). This CDR3 has 13 residues. Between the trimmed V and J ends, which lost 7 bases and 10 bases, there was a span of 16 bases. The table lists this clonotype with a few counts. Antigen specificity is unknown. The rearrangement joins TRBV3-1 to TRBJ2-2, with D tentatively TRBD2 (5 bases). The sequence derives from a boy under three years old who had a stem cell transplant for SCID, so the T cells may come from the graft donor. This specimen consisted of PBMCs, mostly from graft donor cells, obtained 360 days after TCRalphabeta/CD19-depleted stem cell transplant. This CDR3 reads CASNGPRTPELFF. The CDR3 nucleotides read TGTGCCAGCAACGGACCTAGGACTCCGGAGCTGTTTTTT.